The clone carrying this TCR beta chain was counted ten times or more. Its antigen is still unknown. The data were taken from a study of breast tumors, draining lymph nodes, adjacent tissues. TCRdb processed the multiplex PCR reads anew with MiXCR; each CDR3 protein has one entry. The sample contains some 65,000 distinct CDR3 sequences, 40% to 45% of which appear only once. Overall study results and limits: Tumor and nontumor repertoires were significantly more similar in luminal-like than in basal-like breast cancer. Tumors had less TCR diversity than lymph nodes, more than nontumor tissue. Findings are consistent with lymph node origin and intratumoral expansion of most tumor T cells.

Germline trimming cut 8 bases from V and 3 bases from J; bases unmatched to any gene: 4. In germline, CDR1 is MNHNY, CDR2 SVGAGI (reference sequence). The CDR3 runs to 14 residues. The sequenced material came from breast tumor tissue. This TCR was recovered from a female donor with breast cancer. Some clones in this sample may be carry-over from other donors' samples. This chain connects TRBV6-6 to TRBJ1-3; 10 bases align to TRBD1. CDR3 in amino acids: CASLGQGFGNTIYF. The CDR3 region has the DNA TGTGCCAGCCTGGGACAGGGGTTTGGAAACACCATATATTTT.